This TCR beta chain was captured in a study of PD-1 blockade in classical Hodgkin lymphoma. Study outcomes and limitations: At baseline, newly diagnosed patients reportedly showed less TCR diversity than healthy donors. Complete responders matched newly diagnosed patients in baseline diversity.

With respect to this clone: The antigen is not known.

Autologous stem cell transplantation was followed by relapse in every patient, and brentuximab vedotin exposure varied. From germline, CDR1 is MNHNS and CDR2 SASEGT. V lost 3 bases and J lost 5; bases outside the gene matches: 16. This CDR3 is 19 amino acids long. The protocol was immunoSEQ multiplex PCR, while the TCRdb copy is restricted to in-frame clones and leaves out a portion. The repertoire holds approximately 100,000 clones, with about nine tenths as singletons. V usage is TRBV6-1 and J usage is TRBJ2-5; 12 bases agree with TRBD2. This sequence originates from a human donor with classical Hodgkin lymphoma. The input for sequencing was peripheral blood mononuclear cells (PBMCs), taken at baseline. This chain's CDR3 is CASSDKVTSGRYLPETQYF. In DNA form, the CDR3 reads TGTGCCAGCAGTGATAAAGTCACTAGCGGGAGGTACCTTCCGGAGACCCAGTACTTC.